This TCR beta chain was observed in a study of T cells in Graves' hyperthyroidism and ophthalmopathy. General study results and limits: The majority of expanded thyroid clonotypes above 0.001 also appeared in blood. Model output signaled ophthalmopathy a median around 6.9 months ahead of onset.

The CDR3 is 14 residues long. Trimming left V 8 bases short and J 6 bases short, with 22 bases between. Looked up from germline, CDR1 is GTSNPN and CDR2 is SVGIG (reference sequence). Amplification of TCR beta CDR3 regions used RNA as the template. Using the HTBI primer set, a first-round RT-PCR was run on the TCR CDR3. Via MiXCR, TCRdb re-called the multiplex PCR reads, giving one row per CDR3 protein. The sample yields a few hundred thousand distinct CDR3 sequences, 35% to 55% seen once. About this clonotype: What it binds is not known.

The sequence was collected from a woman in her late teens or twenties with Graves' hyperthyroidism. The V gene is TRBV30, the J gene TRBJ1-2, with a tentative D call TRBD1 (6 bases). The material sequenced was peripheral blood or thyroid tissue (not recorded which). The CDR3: CAKGLGQGPNGYTF. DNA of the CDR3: TGTGCCAAAGGGCTGGGGCAGGGGCCCAATGGCTACACCTTC.